A selection of T cell receptor beta chains follows, all from one sample in a study of early T cells in non-severe SARS-CoV-2 infection. TCRdb ran MiXCR on the 5' RACE reads and lists one entry per CDR3 protein. Among roughly 75,000 distinct CDR3 sequences listed, around 8.7% were seen once. Sequencing was performed on whole blood. All receptors come from an adult who was a healthcare worker with PCR-confirmed SARS-CoV-2 infection or an uninfected control (not recorded which). Each CDR3 is given with its conserved first and last residue. The D gene is left open where the match is weak. Clone sizes are given selectively: once, few, many, or a class where the clone is expanded.

V gene	J gene	clone size	D gene	CDR3 protein	CDR3 DNA
TRBV20-1	TRBJ1-2	many	TRBD1	CSARPGGLDYGYTF	TGCAGTGCTAGACCAGGGGGATTGGACTATGGCTACACCTTC
TRBV28	TRBJ1-1	few	.	CASISESGTQGTEAFF	TGTGCCAGCATCTCCGAGAGCGGGACCCAAGGCACTGAAGCTTTCTTT
TRBV27	TRBJ1-6	.	TRBD1	CASSLSGTGESSYNSPLHF	TGTGCCAGCAGTTTATCAGGGACAGGGGAAAGCTCCTATAATTCACCCCTCCACTTT
TRBV5-1	TRBJ2-1	many	.	CASTSGLEQFF	TGCGCCAGCACATCTGGACTGGAGCAGTTCTTC
TRBV3-1	TRBJ1-5	few	.	CASSPDPRTDTQHF	TGTGCCAGCAGCCCCGACCCCCGCACAGATACGCAGCATTTT
TRBV20-1	TRBJ2-2	few	TRBD2	CSARLAGVDTGELFF	TGCAGTGCCCGATTAGCGGGAGTGGACACCGGGGAGCTTTTTTTT
TRBV29-1	TRBJ2-6	few	TRBD1	CSVESGQVLSGANVLTF	TGCAGCGTTGAATCAGGACAGGTCCTCTCTGGGGCCAACGTCCTGACTTTC
TRBV7-9	TRBJ1-4	.	.	CASSSELIPNGDFEKLFF	TGTGCCAGCAGCTCCGAACTGATACCCAATGGGGATTTTGAAAAACTGTTTTTT
TRBV15	TRBJ2-4	many	TRBD1	CATSTGQAPNIQYF	TGTGCCACCAGCACCGGACAGGCCCCTAACATTCAGTACTTC
TRBV7-9	TRBJ2-1	few	.	CASSLARWESEQFF	TGTGCCAGCAGCTTAGCGCGTTGGGAAAGTGAGCAGTTCTTC
TRBV18	TRBJ1-3	many	.	CASSPSPQRASGNTIYF	TGTGCCAGCTCACCCAGCCCACAGAGAGCCTCTGGAAACACCATATATTTT
TRBV7-3	TRBJ1-5	many	.	CASIIHDQPQHF	TGTGCCAGCATCATCCACGATCAGCCCCAGCATTTT
TRBV20-1	TRBJ2-5	few	.	CSASLDQYF	TGCAGTGCTAGCTTGGACCAGTACTTC
TRBV5-1	TRBJ1-5	many	TRBD1	CASAEGTGIANQPQHF	TGCGCCAGCGCTGAGGGGACAGGGATCGCCAATCAGCCCCAGCATTTT